This TCR beta chain was captured in a study of T cells in tuberculosis. TCRdb's copy holds only in-frame clones and misses some; the assay was immunoSEQ multiplex PCR. The repertoire consists of about 25,000 clones, with approximately 94% occurring once and the leading ten covering about a sixth. In regard to this clone: Its antigen is as yet unknown.

Findings of the study overall: The TCR-beta difference was not significant; alpha differences partly reflected length. GMM-specific TCRs were nearer to active tuberculosis alpha repertoires, suggesting expansion.

The CDR3 is made up of 13 amino acids. Per the germline V gene, CDR1 is GTSNPN and CDR2 is SVGIG (reference sequence). The junction had 4 bases not matched to a gene; V was cut back by 7 bases and J by 2 bases. The sequenced sample was PBMCs. This sequence joins TRBV30 and TRBJ2-1; 8 positions match TRBD1. The source of this sequence is a donor between 5 and 29 years old with latent tuberculosis or without tuberculosis infection. Some clones in this sample may be carry-over from other donors' samples. In nucleotides, the CDR3 is TGTGCCTTTGGACAGGGCCCCTACAATGAGCAGTTCTTC. Its protein product is CAFGQGPYNEQFF.